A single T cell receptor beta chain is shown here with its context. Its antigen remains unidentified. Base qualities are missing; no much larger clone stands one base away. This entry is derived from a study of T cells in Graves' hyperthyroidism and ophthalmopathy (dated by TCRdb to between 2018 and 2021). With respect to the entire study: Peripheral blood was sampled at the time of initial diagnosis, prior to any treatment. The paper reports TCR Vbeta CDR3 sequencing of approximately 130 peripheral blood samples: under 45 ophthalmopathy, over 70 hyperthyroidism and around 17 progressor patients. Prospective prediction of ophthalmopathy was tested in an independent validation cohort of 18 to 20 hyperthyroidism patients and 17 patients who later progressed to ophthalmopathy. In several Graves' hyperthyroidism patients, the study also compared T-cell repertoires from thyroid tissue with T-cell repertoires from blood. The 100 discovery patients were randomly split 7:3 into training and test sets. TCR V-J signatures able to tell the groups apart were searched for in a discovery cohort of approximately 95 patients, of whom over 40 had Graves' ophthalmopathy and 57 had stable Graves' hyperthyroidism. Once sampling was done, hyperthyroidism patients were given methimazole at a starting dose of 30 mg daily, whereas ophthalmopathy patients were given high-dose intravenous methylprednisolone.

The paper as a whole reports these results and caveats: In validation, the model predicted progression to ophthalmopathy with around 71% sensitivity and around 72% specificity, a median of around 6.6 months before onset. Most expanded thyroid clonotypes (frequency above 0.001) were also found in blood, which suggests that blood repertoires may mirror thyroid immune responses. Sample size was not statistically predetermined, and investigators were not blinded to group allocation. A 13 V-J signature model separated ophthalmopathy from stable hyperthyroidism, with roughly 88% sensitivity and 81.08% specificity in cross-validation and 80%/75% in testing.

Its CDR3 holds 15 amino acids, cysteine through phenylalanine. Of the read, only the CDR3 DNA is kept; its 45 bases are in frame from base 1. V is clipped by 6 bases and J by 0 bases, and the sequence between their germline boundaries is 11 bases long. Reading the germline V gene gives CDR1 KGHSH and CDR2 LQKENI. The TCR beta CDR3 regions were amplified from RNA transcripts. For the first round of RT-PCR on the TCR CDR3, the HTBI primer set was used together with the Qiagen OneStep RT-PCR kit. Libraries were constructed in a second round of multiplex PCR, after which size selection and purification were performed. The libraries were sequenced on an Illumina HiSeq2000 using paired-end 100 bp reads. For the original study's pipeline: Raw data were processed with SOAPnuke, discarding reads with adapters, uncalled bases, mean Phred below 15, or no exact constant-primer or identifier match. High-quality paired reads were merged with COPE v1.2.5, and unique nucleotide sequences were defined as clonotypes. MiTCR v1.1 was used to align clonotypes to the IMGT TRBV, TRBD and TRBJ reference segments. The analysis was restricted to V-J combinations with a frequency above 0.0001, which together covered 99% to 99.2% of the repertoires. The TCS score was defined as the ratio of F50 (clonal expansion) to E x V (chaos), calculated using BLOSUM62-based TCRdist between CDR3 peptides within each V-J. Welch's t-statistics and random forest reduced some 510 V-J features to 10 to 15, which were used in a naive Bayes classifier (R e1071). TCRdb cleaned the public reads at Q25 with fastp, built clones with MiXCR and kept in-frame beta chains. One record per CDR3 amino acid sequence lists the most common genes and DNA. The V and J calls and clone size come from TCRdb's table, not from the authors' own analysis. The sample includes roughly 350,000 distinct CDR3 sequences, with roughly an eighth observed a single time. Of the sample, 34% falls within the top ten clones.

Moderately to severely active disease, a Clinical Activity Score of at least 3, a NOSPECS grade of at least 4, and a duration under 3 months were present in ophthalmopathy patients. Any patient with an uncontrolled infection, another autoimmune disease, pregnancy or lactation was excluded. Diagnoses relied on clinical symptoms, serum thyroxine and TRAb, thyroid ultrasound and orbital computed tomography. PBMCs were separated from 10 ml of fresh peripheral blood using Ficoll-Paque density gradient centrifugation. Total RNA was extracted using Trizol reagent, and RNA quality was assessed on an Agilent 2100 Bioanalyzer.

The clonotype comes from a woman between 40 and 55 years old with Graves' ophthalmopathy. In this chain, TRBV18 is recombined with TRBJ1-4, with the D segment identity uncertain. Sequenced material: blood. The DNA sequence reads TGTGCCAGCTCCCAAAATCGCGCAACTAATGAAAAACTGTTTTTT. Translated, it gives CASSQNRATNEKLFF.